This T cell receptor beta chain was recovered during a study of T cells in Graves' hyperthyroidism and ophthalmopathy. CDR1 and CDR2 from the germline V gene are SGHRS and YFSETQ. The CDR3 extends over 18 amino acids. V lost 1 base, J lost 2 bases, and 12 bases stayed unmatched. Using RNA transcripts as the source, TCR beta CDR3 regions were amplified. The study used the HTBI primer set for a first-round RT-PCR of the TCR CDR3. TCRdb passed the multiplex PCR reads through MiXCR, listing each CDR3 protein once. Counted here are about 320,000 distinct CDR3 sequences, over 15% occurring once; the ten biggest clones make up around 35%. Exclusion criteria comprised uncontrolled infection, other autoimmune disease, pregnancy or lactation. Diagnoses were made from clinical symptoms, serum measures (thyroxine and TRAb), thyroid ultrasound and orbital computed tomography. This clonotype was seen at least ten times.

This rearrangement joins TRBV5-1 to TRBJ2-4, with 7 nucleotides matching TRBD2. Input material: blood. This receptor was taken from a man aged 25-45 years with Graves' hyperthyroidism. The CDR3 is CASSLYRSSGPTKNIQYF. DNA for the CDR3: TGCGCCAGCAGCTTGTATAGGTCTAGCGGACCAACCAAAAACATTCAGTACTTC.